Shown below are 8 T cell receptor beta chains from a single sample sequenced in a study of beta chain features in type 1 diabetes. All of the isolated RNA was reverse transcribed, so expressed TCRB transcripts were sequenced. The table came from immunoSEQ multiplex PCR; TCRdb's copy has only in-frame clones and leaves some out. The repertoire holds approximately 340,000 clones, with about 14% as singletons. The sequenced material came from naive CD4+ T cells from blood. All receptors derive from a woman aged 18-29 years in good health.

This clone turned up a few times. The chain's CDR3 is CAWDRGLGYGYTF. The CDR3 DNA reads TGTGCCTGGGACAGGGGGCTAGGGTATGGCTACACCTTC. This chain connects TRBV30 to TRBJ1-2, with 10 bases identical to TRBD1. V dropped 5 bases and J dropped 5; count of bases not matched to a gene: 5. This CDR3 has 13 residues. Germline assignment: CDR1 GTSNPN and CDR2 SVGIG (reference sequence).

The V gene is TRBV29-1, the J gene TRBJ2-5; 9 nucleotides match TRBD1. CDR3 length equals 15 residues. The V and J ends lost 3 bases and 5 bases, in that order; junction bases with no gene match: 10. The germline gives CDR1 SQVTM, CDR2 ANQGSEA. The CDR3 loop is CSVDFWTGVRETQYF. The DNA for the CDR3 is TGCAGCGTTGATTTCTGGACAGGGGTGCGCGAGACCCAGTACTTC.

V is TRBV19 and J is TRBJ2-2; D is perhaps TRBD1 (6 bases). V lost 2 bases and J lost 6, with 16 bases in between. The CDR3 covers 16 residues. Germline lookup yields CDR1 LNHDA and CDR2 SQIVND (reference sequence). The CDR3 loop is CASSIRDGTFAGELFF. The DNA for the CDR3 is TGTGCCAGTAGTATACGAGACGGGACATTCGCCGGGGAGCTGTTTTTT.

The V and J genes are TRBV30 and TRBJ1-3; a weak D match, TRBD1 (5 bases). The germline gives CDR1 GTSNPN, CDR2 SVGIG (reference sequence). This CDR3 spans 16 amino acids. With 5 bases removed from V and 0 bases from J, the gap between germline ends came to 17 bases. In nucleotides, the CDR3 is TGTGCCTGGGGGCCTTGGGGGACTAACTCTGGAAACACCATATATTTT. This translates into CAWGPWGTNSGNTIYF.

V and J are TRBV4-1 and TRBJ1-5; TRBD1 aligns across 10 bases. The V segment lost 4 bases and the J segment 2 bases; nucleotides outside the gene matches: 5. The CDR3 runs 16 residues. Germline CDR1 reads MGHRA; CDR2 reads YSYEKL. The DNA for the CDR3 is TGCGCCAGCAGCCCAACAGGGACAGGGGGCAATCAGCCCCAGCATTTT. Amino acids: CASSPTGTGGNQPQHF.

The chain uses TRBV7-9 and TRBJ2-7; 7 nucleotides align to TRBD2. The CDR3 loop spans 17 amino acids. Trimming took 4 bases from V and 7 from J; bases not matched to a gene: 19. Germline loops: CDR1 SEHNR, CDR2 FQNEAQ (reference sequence). CDR3 residues: CASSSLARAGLAYEQYF. DNA of the CDR3: TGTGCCAGCAGCTCACTGGCACGAGCGGGATTGGCTTATGAGCAGTACTTC.

This clone was counted a few times. This rearrangement joins TRBV9 to TRBJ2-2; 9 nucleotides agree with TRBD2. Germline CDR1 SGDLS, CDR2 YYNGEE. The CDR3 sequence is 18 residues long. With 3 bases clipped from V and 5 bases from J, the junction kept 14 bases outside the gene matches. In nucleotides, the CDR3 is TGTGCCAGCAGCGCGTATAGCGGGAGCGCTGTGGGGACCGGGGAGCTGTTTTTT. It specifies CASSAYSGSAVGTGELFF.

The rearrangement joins TRBV5-6 to TRBJ1-1; tentative D call: TRBD1 (5 bases). The CDR3 contains 14 residues. V gave up 1 base and J gave up 1 base, with 8 bases separating them. Germline loops: CDR1 SGHDT, CDR2 YYEEEE. DNA for the CDR3: TGTGCCAGCAGCTTGCCAGGGCGGAACACTGAAGCTTTCTTT. Translation gives CASSLPGRNTEAFF.